Following are 30 T cell receptor beta chains from one sample sequenced in a study of cytomegalovirus exposure and HLA in healthy donors. The PCR employed 60 Vbeta primers together with 13 Jbeta primers. Assay used: immunoSEQ multiplex PCR; TCRdb lists only in-frame clones, some missing. Altogether around 180,000 clones are present, roughly 80% being singletons, with the ten largest covering approximately 2.3%. The sequencing input was PBMCs. Source of these receptors: a male donor in good health and CMV-seronegative.

The chain combines TRBV27 with TRBJ2-7; 8 bases fit TRBD1. The germline V gene encodes CDR1 MNHEY and CDR2 SMNVEV (reference sequence). The CDR3 is 15 residues long. V trimming: 6 bases; J trimming: 7 bases; junction bases outside the gene matches: 14. The CDR3 DNA is TGTGCCAGCAGAAGACAGGGGTTGAGTGCGGGGGAGCAGTACTTC. It is translated as CASRRQGLSAGEQYF.

The chain carries TRBV19 and TRBJ1-4; no definite D call. This CDR3 is 18 amino acids long. V dropped 5 bases and J dropped 5 bases, with 24 bases sitting between them. Germline V gives CDR1 LNHDA, CDR2 SQIVND (reference sequence). The CDR3: CASSRGPSQPFRNEKLFF. DNA of the CDR3: TGTGCCAGTAGTCGTGGGCCCTCTCAGCCCTTTAGGAATGAAAAACTGTTTTTT.

The chain has TRBV29-1 and TRBJ2-2; the match to TRBD1 covers 7 bases. CDR3 size: 14 residues. Germline V gene sequence: CDR1 SQVTM, CDR2 ANQGSEA. J was trimmed by 4 bases and V by 7 bases; bases with no gene match: 9. The CDR3 coding sequence is TGCAGCGCGGGTCGGACAGGACCCACCGGGGAGCTGTTTTTT. It codes for CSAGRTGPTGELFF.

The chain couples TRBV27 to TRBJ1-1, with a weak D call TRBD1 (6 bases). Trimming left V 5 bases short and J 8 bases short, with 12 bases between. This CDR3 has 12 residues. The V gene's germline CDR1 is MNHEY and CDR2 SMNVEV (reference sequence). CDR3 amino acids: CASSPQQGEAFF. CDR3 nucleotide sequence: TGTGCCAGCAGTCCGCAACAGGGAGAAGCTTTCTTT.

With respect to this clone: Different DNA sequences within this sample yield the same CDR3. The chain carries TRBV5-4 and TRBJ2-7; 10 bases agree with TRBD1. Germline V lookup: CDR1 SGHNT, CDR2 YYREEE (reference sequence). This CDR3 is built from 14 residues. V lost 2 bases to trimming and J lost 2 bases; unmatched junction nucleotides: 1. CDR3 protein: CASSLGQGAYEQYF. The CDR3 region has the DNA TGTGCCAGCAGCTTAGGACAGGGGGCCTACGAGCAGTACTTC.

The chain couples TRBV13 to TRBJ1-2; the D gene is possibly TRBD1 (6 bases). CDR1 and CDR2 from the germline V gene are PRHDT and FYEKMQ (reference sequence). V was clipped by 0 bases and J by 0 bases, with 11 bases between them. This CDR3 is 16 amino acids long. The CDR3 nucleotides read TGTGCCAGCAGCTTAGGGCAGGGGAGGGCTAACTATGGCTACACCTTC. Amino acid sequence: CASSLGQGRANYGYTF.

The rearrangement uses TRBV6-1 and TRBJ2-3; D is perhaps TRBD2 (6 bases). This CDR3 is 16 amino acids long. Germline CDR1 MNHNS, CDR2 SASEGT. Deletions cut 4 bases from V and 0 bases from J, with 14 bases between. CDR3 region: CASSARTGVSTDTQYF. The CDR3 DNA reads as TGTGCCAGCAGTGCCCGGACGGGAGTTAGCACAGATACGCAGTATTTT.

The chain uses TRBV2 and TRBJ1-1, with D perhaps matching TRBD1 (6 bases). With 7 bases removed from V and 4 bases from J, the gap between germline ends came to 16 bases. CDR1 and CDR2 from the germline V gene are SNHLY and FYNNEI. CDR3 length: 14 residues. CDR3 coding DNA: TGTGCCAGCATTGGTTGGAGCAGGGGCACTGAAGCTTTCTTT. Protein product: CASIGWSRGTEAFF.

The chain links TRBV28 to TRBJ1-2, with unresolved D. V lost 5 bases and J lost 8, with 12 bases in between. CDR3 size: 12 residues. Per the germline V gene, CDR1 is MDHEN and CDR2 is SYDVKM. The CDR3: CASSQIEGGYTF. The DNA of the CDR3 is TGTGCCAGCAGTCAGATCGAGGGAGGCTACACCTTC.

J is TRBJ2-5 and V is TRBV2, with 11 bases aligning to TRBD2. V was clipped by 8 bases and J by 9 bases; unmatched bases: 11. Germline assignment: CDR1 SNHLY and CDR2 FYNNEI. The length of the CDR3 is 14 residues. CDR3 sequence: CASHLAGGVLAQYF. DNA for the CDR3: TGTGCCAGCCACTTAGCGGGGGGGGTTTTGGCCCAGTACTTC.

The chain is built from TRBV28 and TRBJ2-2, with TRBD2 matching 8 bases. The CDR3 contains 18 residues. V trimming: 10 bases; J trimming: 0 bases; junction bases outside the gene matches: 16. In germline, CDR1 is MDHEN, CDR2 SYDVKM. CDR3 region: CAIPRGNRAGANTGELFF. In nucleotides, the CDR3 is TGTGCCATCCCTAGGGGAAATAGAGCGGGAGCGAACACCGGGGAGCTGTTTTTT.

The chain has TRBV20-1 and TRBJ2-3; D is uncertain. There are 11 residues in the CDR3. Trimming removed 6 bases from V and 9 bases from J, with 13 bases in between. Germline CDR1 is DFQATT and CDR2 is SNEGSKA (reference sequence). This chain's CDR3 is CSAPNSETQYF. The CDR3 nucleotides read TGCAGTGCCCCGAACTCGGAGACGCAGTATTTT.

This clone has just one count. The chain combines TRBV7-2 with TRBJ2-7; TRBD1 is a possible D gene (7 bases). Germline CDR1 reads SGHTA; CDR2 reads FQGNSA. CDR3 size: 15 residues. V lost 5 bases to trimming and J lost 4 bases, with 18 bases between them. The CDR3 spells CASSERFRGVYEQYF. The CDR3 DNA follows: TGTGCCAGCAGCGAAAGGTTCAGGGGGGTATACGAGCAGTACTTC.

The chain couples TRBV7-2 to TRBJ1-3; TRBD1 is a possible D gene (6 bases). From germline, CDR1 is SGHTA and CDR2 FQGNSA. With 5 bases removed from V and 3 bases from J, the gap between germline ends came to 17 bases. The CDR3 has 16 residues. The CDR3: CASSPGGGAFGNTIYF. The CDR3 DNA reads TGTGCCAGCAGCCCCGGCGGGGGCGCGTTTGGAAACACCATATATTTT.

This clone was detected only once. The gene calls are TRBV27 and TRBJ1-4; 9 bases line up with TRBD1. CDR3 length: 15 residues. Germline CDR1 MNHEY, CDR2 SMNVEV (reference sequence). Losses at the gene ends were 3 bases for V and 4 bases for J; bases not matched to a gene: 3. This CDR3 reads CASSFLGQGNEKLFF. The DNA for the CDR3 is TGTGCCAGCAGTTTTTTGGGACAGGGTAATGAAAAACTGTTTTTT.

The rearrangement joins TRBV4-1 to TRBJ2-7, with D possibly matching TRBD1 (6 bases). V was trimmed by 2 bases and J by 3 bases, leaving 14 bases between them. The CDR3 has 15 residues. Germline V lookup: CDR1 MGHRA, CDR2 YSYEKL. The CDR3 coding sequence is TGCGCCAGCAGCCAACTCGACAGGATCGACTACGAGCAGTACTTC. Its protein is CASSQLDRIDYEQYF.

The chain has TRBV6-4 and TRBJ1-5; D possibly corresponds to TRBD1 (6 bases). V was clipped by 6 bases and J by 9 bases, with 12 bases between them. The CDR3 loop spans 12 amino acids. Germline assignment: CDR1 MRHNA and CDR2 SNTAGT. The DNA for the CDR3 is TGTGCCAGCAGGGACAGTCGGTCGCCCCAGCATTTT. The encoded protein is CASRDSRSPQHF.

The J gene is TRBJ2-7, the V gene TRBV5-1; TRBD2 matches at 11 bases. The CDR3 is 15 amino acids. Looked up from germline, CDR1 is SGHRS and CDR2 is YFSETQ. V lost 0 bases and J lost 4; bases outside the gene matches: 3. The chain's CDR3 is CASSLGTSGPYEQYF. DNA for the CDR3: TGCGCCAGCAGCTTGGGGACTAGCGGGCCGTACGAGCAGTACTTC.

This sequence joins TRBV2 and TRBJ2-7; TRBD2 is a possible D gene (6 bases). The CDR3 is made up of 15 amino acids. V lost 5 bases to trimming and J lost 1 base, with 15 bases between them. Germline V CDR1 and CDR2: SNHLY, FYNNEI. The CDR3 reads CASSPPRRGSYEQYF. The CDR3, as DNA: TGTGCCAGCAGTCCCCCGCGGAGGGGATCCTACGAGCAGTACTTC.

This chain joins TRBV27 and TRBJ1-2; 11 nucleotides match TRBD1. Germline CDR1 reads MNHEY; CDR2 reads SMNVEV (reference sequence). The ends lost 5 bases at V and 6 bases at J; junction bases unmatched: 5. There are 14 residues in the CDR3. CDR3 in amino acids: CASSGDRGVHGYTF. The CDR3 region has the DNA TGTGCCAGCAGTGGGGACAGGGGGGTTCATGGCTACACCTTC.

As concerns this clone: The junction departs from the called germline gene at one end, perhaps through a read error. V usage is TRBV18 and J usage is TRBJ2-7; 9 bases are a match to TRBD2. Germline CDR1 KGHSH, CDR2 LQKENI. This CDR3 contains 12 residues. CDR3 in DNA: TGTGCCAGCTCACCGTCCGCGGGAGGGCCCTCCTTC. Its translation: CASSPSAGGPSF.

The chain links TRBV29-1 to TRBJ1-5; 8 nucleotides match TRBD1. The CDR3 has 13 amino acids. The germline CDR1 and CDR2 sequences are SQVTM and ANQGSEA. With V trimmed by 8 bases and J by 4 bases, 7 bases remained unmatched. CDR3 nucleotides: TGCAGCATAAGGACAGGGTCAAATCAGCCCCAGCATTTT. Translated: CSIRTGSNQPQHF.

The chain has TRBV5-6 and TRBJ2-7; 8 bases align to TRBD2. The trim removed 4 bases at V and 4 bases at J, leaving 13 bases unmatched. This CDR3 region has 16 residues. The germline V gene encodes CDR1 SGHDT and CDR2 YYEEEE. The CDR3 bases are TGTGCCAGCAGCCGGGGGGGGGCCGGGGGCGGGTACGAGCAGTACTTC. It translates to CASSRGGAGGGYEQYF.

This chain joins TRBV9 and TRBJ2-1; TRBD1 matches 11 bases. This CDR3 comprises 16 residues. V was pared by 1 base and J by 7 bases, with 7 bases of the junction left unmatched. Germline loops: CDR1 SGDLS, CDR2 YYNGEE. CDR3 DNA: TGTGCCAGCAGCGTATTAACTGGACAGGGGGCGAATGAGCAGTTCTTC. Translation gives CASSVLTGQGANEQFF. The whole variable domain, remainder taken from reference TRBV9 and TRBJ2-1, is DSGVTQTPKHLITATGQRVTLRCSPRSGDLSVYWYQQSLDQGLQFLIQYYNGEERAKGNILERFSAQQFPDLHSELNLSSLELGDSALYFCASSVLTGQGANEQFFGPGTRLTVL.

The chain recombines TRBV7-9 with TRBJ2-1; TRBD2 aligns across 9 bases. Trimming cost V 4 bases and J 2 bases; bases outside gene matches: 6. The CDR3 loop spans 16 amino acids. Germline V gene data show CDR1 as SEHNR and CDR2 as FQNEAQ (reference sequence). The chain's CDR3 is CASSSLGGRAYNEQFF. Here the CDR3 DNA reads TGTGCCAGCAGCTCCCTAGGCGGGAGGGCCTACAATGAGCAGTTCTTC.

V usage is TRBV7-9 and J usage is TRBJ2-5, with 10 bases fitting TRBD1. V was clipped by 1 base and J by 0 bases; unmatched bases: 2. Germline-derived CDR1 and CDR2 are SEHNR and FQNEAQ (reference sequence). The CDR3 consists of 16 residues. The CDR3 DNA follows: TGTGCCAGCAGCTTAGGGACAGGGGGGGACCAAGAGACCCAGTACTTC. This gives the protein CASSLGTGGDQETQYF.

The chain has TRBV21-1 and TRBJ2-7; TRBD2 is the table's D call and was not checked against the DNA. TRBV21-1 has pseudogene status. The CDR3 loop spans 15 amino acids. The CDR3: CASSKVPTTLDEQYF. The CDR3 DNA reads TGTGCCAGCAGCAAAGTTCCCACTACCCTGGACGAGCAGTACTTC.

This clone was found a few times. V gene TRBV6-5 combines with J gene TRBJ1-5, with no clear D. The CDR3 covers 13 residues. The ends were cut back, 0 bases at V and 9 bases at J, with 9 bases in the middle. Germline V gene data show CDR1 as MNHEY and CDR2 as SVGAGI. DNA of the CDR3: TGTGCCAGCAGTTACTCTAAGACGGGGCCCCAGCATTTT. It encodes CASSYSKTGPQHF.

This clone was recorded only once. The chain joins TRBV27 to TRBJ2-7, with a tentative D call TRBD2 (5 bases). V dropped 2 bases and J dropped 3 bases, with 11 bases sitting between them. CDR1 and CDR2 (germline): MNHEY, SMNVEV (reference sequence). The CDR3 sequence is 14 residues long. DNA of the CDR3: TGTGCCAGCAGTTTAGGCAGTGGGAGCTACGAGCAGTACTTC. Encoded protein: CASSLGSGSYEQYF.

The chain has TRBV7-9 and TRBJ2-3; TRBD2 aligns across 8 bases. Per the germline V gene, CDR1 is SEHNR and CDR2 is FQNEAQ (reference sequence). V lost 2 bases, J lost 6 bases, and 10 bases stayed unmatched. The CDR3 runs to 16 residues. CDR3 DNA sequence: TGTGCCAGCAGCTTATTTGCGGGAGGCCGGCGGGATACGCAGTATTTT. Its translation is CASSLFAGGRRDTQYF.